This TCR beta chain was sequenced in a study of neoadjuvant nivolumab and ipilimumab in lung cancer. V lost 2 bases and J 0 bases, leaving 7 bases between the germline ends. The CDR3 length is 14 residues. From germline, CDR1 is WSHSY and CDR2 SAAADI. Repertoires were generated with immunoSEQ multiplex PCR, while TCRdb's copy carries only in-frame clones and drops some. The data contain about 15,000 clones, around 77% of them singletons. The rearrangement joins TRBV10-2 to TRBJ1-2; the D is unclear. The receptor was derived from an adult with non-small cell lung cancer. This material consisted of tumor tissue, taken after neoadjuvant nivolumab, alone or with ipilimumab, at or shortly before surgery. The CDR3 nucleotides read TGCGCCAGCAGTGAGCTCACATCTAACTATGGCTACACCTTC. Residues: CASSELTSNYGYTF.